This record concerns one TCR beta chain sequence. Study processing details: Counts of nucleated cells, estimated from reference gene primer amplification, were obtained. Profiled with immunoSEQ multiplex PCR; TCRdb holds only in-frame clones, not every one. The DNA gave D and trimming, while V, J and clone size come from that table. The profile shows 200,000 to 300,000 clones, roughly nine tenths of them singletons. These data come from a study of blood T cell repertoires in COVID-19. Overall study: Spain, Italy and the United States supplied samples that represented acute and convalescent COVID-19. In each case, the material was cDNA or gDNA derived from T cells, B-cell-depleted T cells, or PBMCs.

Sequencing input: peripheral blood. This TCR came from a man aged 35-49 years who had recovered from COVID-19.

For the CDR3, the DNA is TGTGCCAGCAGGGACAGGGGGCAGTTACGGCAGTACTTC. Its protein is CASRDRGQLRQYF. The V call is TRBV6-5, the J call TRBJ2-7, with TRBD1 matching over 11 bases. CDR1 and CDR2 (germline): MNHEY, SVGAGI. The CDR3 runs 13 residues. V lost 6 bases and J lost 9; bases outside the gene matches: 7.